Below, 26 T cell receptor beta chains from the same sample are listed, as sequenced in a study of cytomegalovirus exposure and HLA in healthy donors. The PCR made use of 60 Vbeta and 13 Jbeta primers. The repertoire was sequenced with immunoSEQ multiplex PCR; TCRdb's copy has only in-frame clones and lacks some. Of roughly 100,000 clones in the sample, more than 75% were seen once. Sequenced input: PBMCs. These receptors all stem from a woman between 18 and 29 years old in good health and CMV-seropositive.

This chain uses TRBV11-2 with TRBJ2-2; a weak D match, TRBD1 (6 bases). In germline, CDR1 is SGHAT, CDR2 FQNNGV. The V end lost 3 bases, the J end lost 2 bases, and 10 bases lay between the germline ends. The CDR3 sequence is 15 residues long. This CDR3 reads CASSFDRKNTGELFF. The CDR3 region has the DNA TGTGCCAGCAGCTTCGACAGGAAAAACACCGGGGAGCTGTTTTTT.

V usage is TRBV15 and J usage is TRBJ1-1; 9 bases line up with TRBD1. The CDR3 sequence is 16 residues long. Germline CDR1 reads LNHNV; CDR2 reads YYDKDF (reference sequence). V trimming: 0 bases; J trimming: 4 bases; junction bases outside the gene matches: 6. The CDR3 is CATSRETGGWATEAFF. The CDR3 DNA reads as TGTGCCACCAGCAGAGAAACAGGGGGCTGGGCCACTGAAGCTTTCTTT.

This chain connects TRBV6-1 to TRBJ1-1; 7 positions agree with TRBD1. The CDR3 runs to 14 residues. Germline CDR1 reads MNHNS; CDR2 reads SASEGT. After removal of 2 bases from V and 6 bases from J, the junction contained 6 bases not matched to a gene. This CDR3 reads CASSENRGWSEAFF. CDR3 nucleotide sequence: TGTGCCAGCAGTGAAAACAGGGGATGGTCTGAAGCTTTCTTT.

This clone was recorded once. This chain links TRBV11-2 with TRBJ2-5; 14 positions agree with TRBD2. Trimming at V came to 2 bases and at J to 3 bases, leaving 5 bases not matched to a gene. The CDR3 totals 17 residues. Germline CDR1 and CDR2: SGHAT and FQNNGV. DNA of the CDR3: TGTGCCAGCAGCTTACTTGGACTAGCGGGAGGAAAAGAGACCCAGTACTTC. This translates into CASSLLGLAGGKETQYF.

CDR3 sequence: CASSVDGGTLTDTQYF. DNA for the CDR3: TGTGCCAGCAGCGTAGACGGGGGAACCCTCACAGATACGCAGTATTTT. The chain uses TRBV9 and TRBJ2-3; weak D call: TRBD2 (6 bases). Looked up from germline, CDR1 is SGDLS and CDR2 is YYNGEE. There are 16 residues in the CDR3. V was trimmed by 0 bases and J by 2 bases, leaving 13 bases between them.

The J gene is TRBJ2-3, the V gene TRBV5-1; 13 nucleotides align to TRBD2. Unmatched junction bases numbered 12, after V lost 3 bases and J lost 5 bases. Germline V CDR1 and CDR2: SGHRS, YFSETQ. The length of the CDR3 is 18 residues. CDR3 region: CASSSTPRTSGGRDTQYF. For the CDR3, the DNA is TGCGCCAGCAGCTCCACTCCTAGGACTAGCGGGGGCAGAGATACGCAGTATTTT.

The V call is TRBV2, the J call TRBJ1-1, with 7 bases aligning to TRBD1. CDR1 SNHLY and CDR2 FYNNEI come from the germline V gene. Unmatched junction bases numbered 10, after V lost 8 bases and J lost 10 bases. The CDR3 is 12 amino acids. The CDR3 sequence: CASHRDSQAAFF. The CDR3 region has the DNA TGTGCCAGCCACCGGGACAGCCAGGCAGCTTTCTTT.

The chain carries TRBV6-1 and TRBJ2-7; 10 bases are a match to TRBD2. The ends lost 1 base at V and 1 base at J; junction bases unmatched: 4. CDR1 and CDR2 (germline): MNHNS, SASEGT. The CDR3 is 16 amino acids. CDR3 sequence (DNA): TGTGCCAGCAGTGAAGATGAAGCGGGAGGGTCCTACGAGCAGTACTTC. This encodes CASSEDEAGGSYEQYF.

The genes are TRBV6-1 and TRBJ2-7, with D hard to call. V was shortened by 4 bases and J by 7 bases, with 14 bases between the two germline ends. CDR1 MNHNS and CDR2 SASEGT come from the germline V gene. The CDR3 extends over 13 amino acids. The CDR3 reads CASSGAVAYEQYF. CDR3 coding DNA: TGTGCCAGCAGTGGGGCCGTGGCTTATGAGCAGTACTTC.

The chain is built from TRBV29-1 and TRBJ1-2; TRBD1 matches at 10 bases. The CDR3 consists of 13 residues. Germline V gene lookup returns CDR1 SQVTM and CDR2 ANQGSEA. V trimming: 4 bases; J trimming: 4 bases; junction bases outside the gene matches: 3. The CDR3 coding sequence is TGCAGCGTTGTATGGGACAGGGGCTATGGCTACACCTTC. Translated: CSVVWDRGYGYTF.

This clone was recorded only once. The V call is TRBV5-1, the J call TRBJ2-2; TRBD2 matches at 7 bases. The CDR3 loop spans 14 amino acids. Germline V gives CDR1 SGHRS, CDR2 YFSETQ. J gave up 2 bases and V 3 bases, and 1 base lay outside the gene matches. The CDR3 DNA reads TGCGCCAGCAGCTGGGGGGGAAACACCGGGGAGCTGTTTTTT. Protein sequence: CASSWGGNTGELFF.

The chain is built from TRBV11-3 and TRBJ2-5; 9 bases are shared with TRBD1. J was trimmed by 4 bases and V by 5 bases; bases with no gene match: 5. In germline, CDR1 is SGHNT, CDR2 YENEEA. CDR3 length: 14 residues. The DNA of the CDR3 is TGTGCCAGCAGCGGTCGGGACAGGGCAGAGACCCAGTACTTC. It is translated as CASSGRDRAETQYF.

In DNA form, the CDR3 reads TGTGCCACCGCGGGGGGAATTAATAACAATGAGCAGTTCTTC. This translates into CATAGGINNNEQFF. V and J are TRBV7-3 and TRBJ2-1; 8 bases are shared with TRBD2. CDR1 and CDR2 (germline): SGHTA, FQGTGA. With V trimmed by 10 bases and J by 5 bases, 10 bases remained unmatched. CDR3 size: 14 residues.

The genes are TRBV5-1 and TRBJ2-3, with D possibly TRBD1 on 6 matching bases. This CDR3 is built from 14 residues. The germline CDR1 and CDR2 sequences are SGHRS and YFSETQ. V was trimmed by 1 base and J by 5 bases, leaving 11 bases between them. The chain's CDR3 is CASSLRGSGDTQYF. CDR3 nucleotide sequence: TGCGCCAGCAGCTTGAGGGGGTCCGGAGATACGCAGTATTTT.

The chain links TRBV15 to TRBJ2-1; 9 positions agree with TRBD2. This CDR3 is 13 amino acids long. Germline values: CDR1 LNHNV, CDR2 YYDKDF (reference sequence). Unmatched junction bases numbered 0, after V lost 4 bases and J lost 5 bases. As DNA, the CDR3 is TGTGCCACCAGCACTAGCGGGAACAATGAGCAGTTCTTC. Translated: CATSTSGNNEQFF.

The rearrangement uses TRBV6-6 and TRBJ2-7; the D gene is possibly TRBD2 (6 bases). There are 13 residues in the CDR3. The V and J ends lost 3 bases and 7 bases respectively, with 13 bases between them. Per the germline V gene, CDR1 is MNHNY and CDR2 is SVGAGI (reference sequence). The DNA for the CDR3 is TGTGCCAGCAGTTATGGGGAGGCGCCGGAGCAGTACTTC. This gives the protein CASSYGEAPEQYF.

The chain employs TRBV5-1 and TRBJ2-3; D perhaps matches TRBD2 (6 bases). V lost 4 bases to trimming and J lost 6 bases, with 15 bases between them. In germline, CDR1 is SGHRS, CDR2 YFSETQ. The CDR3 sequence is 14 residues long. The CDR3 is CASSLNRDFDTQYF. The CDR3 DNA follows: TGCGCCAGCAGCCTGAACCGGGACTTTGATACGCAGTATTTT.

V gene TRBV2 combines with J gene TRBJ1-1; TRBD1 agrees at 8 bases. This CDR3 is 15 amino acids long. J lost 0 bases, V lost 4 bases, and 4 bases had no gene match. The germline gives CDR1 SNHLY, CDR2 FYNNEI. CDR3 protein: CASSAQGAMNTEAFF. In nucleotides, the CDR3 is TGTGCCAGCAGTGCTCAGGGGGCGATGAACACTGAAGCTTTCTTT.

This chain joins TRBV4-3 and TRBJ1-1, with a possible D match to TRBD1 (6 bases). This CDR3 is built from 15 residues. Germline V gene sequence: CDR1 LGHNA, CDR2 YSLEER. V dropped 1 base and J dropped 9 bases, with 18 bases sitting between them. As DNA, the CDR3 is TGCGCCAGCAGCCAAGCATTACAGGGATTCGGGCAAGCTTTCTTT. Its translation is CASSQALQGFGQAFF.

The rearrangement links TRBV4-2 to TRBJ2-7; no clear D. V lost 3 bases and J 7 bases, leaving 13 bases between the germline ends. This CDR3 is 13 amino acids long. Germline CDR1 reads LGHNA; CDR2 reads YNFKEQ. The CDR3 loop is CASSQRSLREQYF. CDR3 bases: TGTGCCAGCAGCCAGCGTTCCTTGAGGGAGCAGTACTTC.

This clone was counted once. V and J are TRBV29-1 and TRBJ1-1, with D hard to call. V was clipped by 8 bases and J by 1 base, with 14 bases between them. CDR3 size: 13 residues. The germline CDR1 and CDR2 sequences are SQVTM and ANQGSEA. The CDR3 DNA follows: TGCAGCTCCCGGAGGTTAGAGAACACTGAAGCTTTCTTT. Its translation is CSSRRLENTEAFF.

The rearrangement joins TRBV19 to TRBJ1-1, with D possibly being TRBD1 (6 bases). Germline values: CDR1 LNHDA, CDR2 SQIVND (reference sequence). V shed 4 bases and J shed 4 bases, with 28 bases lying between them. The CDR3 sequence is 19 residues long. The DNA for the CDR3 is TGTGCCAGTAGTACCACTCCCCGGGACACCGCAGTGGGAAGCACTGAAGCTTTCTTT. Protein sequence: CASSTTPRDTAVGSTEAFF.

This chain connects TRBV23-1 to TRBJ2-7; 7 bases map to TRBD2. TRBV23-1 is sorted into the ORF group, with uncertain function. This CDR3 is 10 amino acids long. V gave up 11 bases and J gave up 7 bases; unmatched junction bases: 5. The CDR3 nucleotides read TGCGCCTGGGGAGGGGATGAGCAGTACTTC. Translating it yields CAWGGDEQYF.

This clone was recorded a few times. The J gene is TRBJ1-1, the V gene TRBV18; possible D gene TRBD1, 6 bases. V lost 2 bases and J 1 base, leaving 8 bases between the germline ends. The germline V gene encodes CDR1 KGHSH and CDR2 LQKENI. The CDR3 is 14 residues long. The CDR3 reads CASSPRTENTEAFF. CDR3 DNA: TGTGCCAGCTCACCAAGGACAGAGAACACTGAAGCTTTCTTT.

There are a few counts of this clone. The chain combines TRBV15 with TRBJ1-1; D gene ambiguous. V shed 1 base and J shed 0 bases, with 3 bases lying between them. Germline CDR1 reads LNHNV; CDR2 reads YYDKDF (reference sequence). The CDR3 spans 13 residues. In DNA form, the CDR3 reads TGTGCCACCAGCAGAGTCATGAACACTGAAGCTTTCTTT. It codes for CATSRVMNTEAFF.

This clone has a single count. The chain recombines TRBV7-2 with TRBJ2-2, with TRBD2 matching 11 bases. The CDR3 contains 15 residues. The V gene end was trimmed by 4 bases and the J gene end by 4 bases; junction bases not matched to a gene: 2. The V gene's germline CDR1 is SGHTA and CDR2 FQGNSA. The CDR3 region has the DNA TGTGCCAGCAGCTATACTAGCGGGAGCACCGGGGAGCTGTTTTTT. Its translation: CASSYTSGSTGELFF.